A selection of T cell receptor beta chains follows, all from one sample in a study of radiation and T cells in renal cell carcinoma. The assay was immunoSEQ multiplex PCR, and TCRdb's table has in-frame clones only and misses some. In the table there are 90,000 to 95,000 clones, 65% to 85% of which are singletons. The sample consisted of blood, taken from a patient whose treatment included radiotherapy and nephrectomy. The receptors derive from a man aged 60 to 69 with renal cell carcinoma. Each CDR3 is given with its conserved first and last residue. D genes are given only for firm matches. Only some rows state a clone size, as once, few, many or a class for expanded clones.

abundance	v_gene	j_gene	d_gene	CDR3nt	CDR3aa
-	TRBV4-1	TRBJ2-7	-	TGCGCCAGCAGCCAAGATCCTGGACACGAGCAGTACTTC	CASSQDPGHEQYF
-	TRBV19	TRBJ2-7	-	TGTGCCAGTAGTAATCAGGGAATCTCCTACGAGCAGTACTTC	CASSNQGISYEQYF
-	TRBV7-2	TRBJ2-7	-	TGTGCCAGCTCCGAGCTAGCAGCTCACGAGCAGTACTTC	CASSELAAHEQYF
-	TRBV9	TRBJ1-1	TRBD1	TGTGCCAGCAGCCTGACAGGGGAAAAAGCTTTCTTT	CASSLTGEKAFF
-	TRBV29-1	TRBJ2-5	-	TGCAGCGTTTTTCAGCTGTACCAAGAGACCCAGTACTTC	CSVFQLYQETQYF
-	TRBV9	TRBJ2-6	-	TGTGCCAGCAGCGTAGAATCTCGAGCTTCTGGGGCCAACGTCCTGACTTTC	CASSVESRASGANVLTF
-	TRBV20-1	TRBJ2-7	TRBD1	TGCAGTGCCGTCGACAGGGACGAGCAGTACTTC	CSAVDRDEQYF
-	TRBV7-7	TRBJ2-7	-	TGTGCCAGCAGCTTAAAACAGGGTTTGGGCGAGCAGTACTTC	CASSLKQGLGEQYF
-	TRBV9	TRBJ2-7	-	TGTGCCAGCAGCGTAGCCGGACAAGGCTCCTACGAGCAGTACTTC	CASSVAGQGSYEQYF
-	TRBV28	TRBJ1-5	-	TGTGCCAGCAGTTGGTTGAGGGTGGACAATCAGCCCCAGCATTTT	CASSWLRVDNQPQHF
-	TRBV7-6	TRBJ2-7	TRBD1	TGTGCCAGCAGCTTAGGTGATCTGGGACAGGGAGACTACGAGCAGTACTTC	CASSLGDLGQGDYEQYF
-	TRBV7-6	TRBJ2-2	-	TGTGCCAGCAGCTTAGGACACGGGATCACCGGGGAGCTGTTTTTT	CASSLGHGITGELFF
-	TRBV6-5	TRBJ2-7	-	TGTGCCAGCAGTTACTCGAGGGAGACCTACGAGCAGTACTTC	CASSYSRETYEQYF
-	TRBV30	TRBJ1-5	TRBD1	TGTGCCTGGAAAGACAGGGTTGGGGAAGTGAATCAGCCCCAGCATTTT	CAWKDRVGEVNQPQHF
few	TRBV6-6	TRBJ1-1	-	TGTGCCAGCAGTCCGGATAAGGTACAGGGCTACACTGAAGCTTTCTTT	CASSPDKVQGYTEAFF
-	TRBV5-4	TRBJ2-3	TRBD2	TGTGCCAGCAGCCCCCTGGGCGGGAGAGGGTCAGATACGCAGTATTTT	CASSPLGGRGSDTQYF
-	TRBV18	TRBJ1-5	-	TGTGCCAGCTCACTACAGGACAATCAGCCCCAGCATTTT	CASSLQDNQPQHF
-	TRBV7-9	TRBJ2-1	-	TGTGCCAGCAGCTTAGCCCATGAGCAGTTCTTC	CASSLAHEQFF
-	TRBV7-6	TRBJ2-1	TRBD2	TGTGCCAGCAGCCCGATACTAGCGAATGAGCAGTTCTTC	CASSPILANEQFF
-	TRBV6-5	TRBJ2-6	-	TGTGCCAGCAAACAGGCTGGGGCCAACGTCCTGACTTTC	CASKQAGANVLTF
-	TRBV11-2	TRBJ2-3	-	TGTGCCAGCAGCTTAGATTTCCCAGATACGCAGTATTTT	CASSLDFPDTQYF
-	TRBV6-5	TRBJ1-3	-	TGTGCCAGCAGTTACTCACGGGACGGCTCGGGAGTCACCATATATTTT	CASSYSRDGSGVTIYF
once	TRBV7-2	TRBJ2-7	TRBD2	TGTGCCAGCAGCTCTTTGGTTAGGACTAGCGGATACGAGCAGTACTTC	CASSSLVRTSGYEQYF
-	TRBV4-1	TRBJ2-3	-	TGCGCCAGCAGCCAAGACCCCGCCGGACGGGCAGTCACAGATACGCAGTATTTT	CASSQDPAGRAVTDTQYF
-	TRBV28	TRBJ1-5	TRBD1	TGTGCCAGCAGTTTTCCGGGGACAGTATATCAGCCCCAGCATTTT	CASSFPGTVYQPQHF
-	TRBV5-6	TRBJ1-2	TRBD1	TGTGCCAGCAGCTTAGGGGACAGGGACCTCTATGGCTACACCTTC	CASSLGDRDLYGYTF
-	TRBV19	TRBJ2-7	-	TGTGCCAGTAGTTTGTCCTACGAGCAGTACTTC	CASSLSYEQYF
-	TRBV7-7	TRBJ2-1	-	TGTGCCAGCAGCTTAGTAGTGGCAGCGGGCGCTGAGCAGTTCTTC	CASSLVVAAGAEQFF
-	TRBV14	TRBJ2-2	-	TGTGCCAGCAGCCAGCGAGGAGGGGCGGTCGACGGGGAGCTGTTTTTT	CASSQRGGAVDGELFF
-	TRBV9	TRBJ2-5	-	TGTGCCAGCGGCGTAGATGGGGGTCGAGAGACCCAGTACTTC	CASGVDGGRETQYF
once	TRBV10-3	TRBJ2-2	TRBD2	TGTGCCATCAGTGAGTTGACCAGCGGGAGGGCCGGCACCGGGGAGCTGTTTTTT	CAISELTSGRAGTGELFF
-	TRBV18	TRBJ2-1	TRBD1	TGTGCCAGCTCAGGAGGGCAGGGGGCAAGGGATGAGCAGTTCTTC	CASSGGQGARDEQFF
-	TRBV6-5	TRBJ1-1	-	TGTGCCAGCAAGGGAGGAGCTGAAGCTTTCTTT	CASKGGAEAFF
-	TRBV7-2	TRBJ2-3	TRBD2	TGTGCCAGCAGCATGAGCGGGAGGGGCACAGATACGCAGTATTTT	CASSMSGRGTDTQYF
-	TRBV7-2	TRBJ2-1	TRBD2	TGTGCCAGCAGCCCGGGGACTAACTCCTACAATGAGCAGTTCTTC	CASSPGTNSYNEQFF